This T cell receptor beta chain was found in a study of OX40 agonist ivuxolimab in advanced cancers. Study as a whole: From roughly 23 to 90 years was the age range, with a mean of around 56 years, and around 80% were male.

Repertoires were generated with immunoSEQ multiplex PCR, while TCRdb's copy carries only in-frame clones and drops some. The sample gives some 14,000 clones, 70% to 80% of which show up once; about 17% is in the top ten. Autoimmune disease history or systemic immunosuppression barred patients. V lost 1 base, J lost 6 bases, and 12 bases stayed unmatched. This CDR3 has 17 amino acids. Germline V gives CDR1 GTSNPN, CDR2 SVGIG (reference sequence). The material sequenced was CD4+ or CD8+ T cells sorted from blood, taken in a trial of the OX40 agonist ivuxolimab. The chain recombines TRBV30 with TRBJ2-2; 9 positions match TRBD2. This TCR was recovered from an adult with an advanced solid tumor such as melanoma, head and neck, liver or kidney cancer. CDR3 DNA: TGTGCCTGGAGTGGGGTAGCGGGGGCCCTCAGGGCCGGGGAGCTGTTTTTT. Protein sequence: CAWSGVAGALRAGELFF.